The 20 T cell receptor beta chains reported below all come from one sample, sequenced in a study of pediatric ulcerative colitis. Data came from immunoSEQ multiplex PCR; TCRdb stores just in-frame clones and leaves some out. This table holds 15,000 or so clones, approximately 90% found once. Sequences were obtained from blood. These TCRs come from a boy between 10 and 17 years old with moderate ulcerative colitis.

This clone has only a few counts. The CDR3 coding sequence is TGTGCCAGCAGTTGGAGCTCCTATAATTCACCCCTCCACTTT. Translating it yields CASSWSSYNSPLHF. V is TRBV27 and J is TRBJ1-6; D remains ambiguous. The CDR3 has 14 amino acids. Trimming took off 4 bases at V and 0 bases at J, with 4 bases between the two ends. Germline CDR1 and CDR2: MNHEY and SMNVEV (reference sequence).

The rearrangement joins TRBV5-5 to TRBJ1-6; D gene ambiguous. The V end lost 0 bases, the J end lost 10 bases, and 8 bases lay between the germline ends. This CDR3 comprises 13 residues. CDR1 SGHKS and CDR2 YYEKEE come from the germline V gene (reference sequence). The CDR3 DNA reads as TGTGCCAGCAGCTTGGACCAGCACTCACCCCTCCACTTT. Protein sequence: CASSLDQHSPLHF. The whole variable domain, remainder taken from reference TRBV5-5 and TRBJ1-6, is DAGVTQSPTHLIKTRGQQVTLRCSPISGHKSVSWYQQVLGQGPQFIFQYYEKEERGRGNFPDRFSARQFPNYSSELNVNALLLGDSALYLCASSLDQHSPLHFGNGTRLTVT.

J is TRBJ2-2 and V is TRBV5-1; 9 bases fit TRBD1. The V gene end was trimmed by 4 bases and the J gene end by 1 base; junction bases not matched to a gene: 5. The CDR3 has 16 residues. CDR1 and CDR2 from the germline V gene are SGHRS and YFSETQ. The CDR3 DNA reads TGCGCCAGCAGCCTGGGACAGGGTGGGAACACCGGGGAGCTGTTTTTT. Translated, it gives CASSLGQGGNTGELFF.

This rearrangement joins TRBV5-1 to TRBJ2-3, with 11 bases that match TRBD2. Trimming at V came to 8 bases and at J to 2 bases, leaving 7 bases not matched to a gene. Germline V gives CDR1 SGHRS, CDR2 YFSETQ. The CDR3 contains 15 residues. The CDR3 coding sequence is TGCGCCAGTCGGGTACTAGCGGGAGTCACAGATACGCAGTATTTT. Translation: CASRVLAGVTDTQYF.

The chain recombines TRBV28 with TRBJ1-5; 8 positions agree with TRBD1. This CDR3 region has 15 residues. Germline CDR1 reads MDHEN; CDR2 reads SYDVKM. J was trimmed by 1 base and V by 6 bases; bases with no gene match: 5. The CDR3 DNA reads TGTGCCAGCAGACCAGGGGGCAGGAGCAATCAGCCCCAGCATTTT. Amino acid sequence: CASRPGGRSNQPQHF.

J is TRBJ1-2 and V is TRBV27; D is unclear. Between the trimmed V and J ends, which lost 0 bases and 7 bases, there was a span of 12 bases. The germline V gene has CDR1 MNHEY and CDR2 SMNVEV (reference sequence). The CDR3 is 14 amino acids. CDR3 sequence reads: CASSLSPRTGGYTF. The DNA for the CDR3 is TGTGCCAGCAGTTTATCTCCCCGGACCGGTGGCTACACCTTC.

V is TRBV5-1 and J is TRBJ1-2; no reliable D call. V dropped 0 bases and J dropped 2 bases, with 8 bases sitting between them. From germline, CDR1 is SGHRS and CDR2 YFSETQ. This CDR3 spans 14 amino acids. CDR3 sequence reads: CASSLEGFNYGYTF. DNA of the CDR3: TGCGCCAGCAGCTTGGAGGGATTCAACTATGGCTACACCTTC. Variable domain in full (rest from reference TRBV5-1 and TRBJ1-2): KAGVTQTPRYLIKTRGQQVTLSCSPISGHRSVSWYQQTPGQGLQFLFEYFSETQRNKGNFPGRFSGRQFSNSRSEMNVSTLELGDSALYLCASSLEGFNYGYTFGSGTRLTVV.

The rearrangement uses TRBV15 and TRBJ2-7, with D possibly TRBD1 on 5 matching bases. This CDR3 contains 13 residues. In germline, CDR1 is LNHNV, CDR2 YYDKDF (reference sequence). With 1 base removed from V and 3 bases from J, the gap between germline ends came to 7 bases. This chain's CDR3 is CATSRGDSYEQYF. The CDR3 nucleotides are TGTGCCACCAGCAGAGGAGACAGCTACGAGCAGTACTTC.

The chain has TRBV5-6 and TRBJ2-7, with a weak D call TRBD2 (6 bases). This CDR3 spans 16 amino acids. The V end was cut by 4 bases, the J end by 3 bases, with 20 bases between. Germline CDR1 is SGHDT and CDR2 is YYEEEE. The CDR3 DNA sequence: TGTGCCAGCAGCGGGGCCTTGGAGGGATCCATCTACGAGCAGTACTTC. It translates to CASSGALEGSIYEQYF. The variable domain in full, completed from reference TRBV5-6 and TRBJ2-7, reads DAGVTQSPTHLIKTRGQQVTLRCSPKSGHDTVSWYQQALGQGPQFIFQYYEEEERQRGNFPDRFSGHQFPNYSSELNVNALLLGDSALYLCASSGALEGSIYEQYFGPGTRLTVT.

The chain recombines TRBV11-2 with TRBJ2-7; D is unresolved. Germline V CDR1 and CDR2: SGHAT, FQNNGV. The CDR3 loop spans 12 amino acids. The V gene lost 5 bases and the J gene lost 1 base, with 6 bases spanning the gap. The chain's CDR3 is CASSPSSYEQYF. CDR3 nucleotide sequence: TGTGCCAGCAGCCCGTCATCCTACGAGCAGTACTTC.

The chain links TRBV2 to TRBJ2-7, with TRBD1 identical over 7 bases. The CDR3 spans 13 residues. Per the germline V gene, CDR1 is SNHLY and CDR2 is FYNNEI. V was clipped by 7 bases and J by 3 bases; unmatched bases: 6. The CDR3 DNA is TGTGCCAGCAAACGGGACAGCGACTACGAGCAGTACTTC. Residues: CASKRDSDYEQYF.

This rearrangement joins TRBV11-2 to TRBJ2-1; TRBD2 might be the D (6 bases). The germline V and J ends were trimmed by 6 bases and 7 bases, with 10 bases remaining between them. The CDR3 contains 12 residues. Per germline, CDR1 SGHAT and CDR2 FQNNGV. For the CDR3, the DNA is TGTGCCAGCAGGGGACTCAATAATGAGCAGTTCTTC. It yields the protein CASRGLNNEQFF. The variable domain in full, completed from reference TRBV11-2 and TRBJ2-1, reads EAGVAQSPRYKIIEKRQSVAFWCNPISGHATLYWYQQILGQGPKLLIQFQNNGVVDDSQLPKDRFSAERLKGVDSTLKIQPAKLEDSAVYLCASRGLNNEQFFGPGTRLTVL.

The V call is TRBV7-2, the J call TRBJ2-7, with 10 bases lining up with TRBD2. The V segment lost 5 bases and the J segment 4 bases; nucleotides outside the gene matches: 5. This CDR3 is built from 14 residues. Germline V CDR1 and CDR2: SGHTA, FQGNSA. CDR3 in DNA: TGTGCCAGCAGCCCCGGACTAGCGGAATACGAGCAGTACTTC. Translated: CASSPGLAEYEQYF.

The CDR3 reads CASSVEGDTEAFF. The CDR3 nucleotides read TGTGCCAGCAGCGTAGAAGGGGACACTGAAGCTTTCTTT. The chain links TRBV9 to TRBJ1-1; the D gene is possibly TRBD1 (5 bases). V gave up 0 bases and J gave up 3 bases, with 6 bases separating them. The CDR3 covers 13 residues. CDR1 SGDLS and CDR2 YYNGEE come from the germline V gene.

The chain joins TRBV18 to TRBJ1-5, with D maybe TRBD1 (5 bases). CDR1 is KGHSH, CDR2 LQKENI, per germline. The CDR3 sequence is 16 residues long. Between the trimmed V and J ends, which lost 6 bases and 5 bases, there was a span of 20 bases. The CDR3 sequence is CASSRMGGGAHQPQHF. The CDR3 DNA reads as TGTGCCAGCTCCCGGATGGGCGGGGGAGCGCATCAGCCCCAGCATTTT. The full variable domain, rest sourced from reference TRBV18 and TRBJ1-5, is NAGVMQNPRHLVRRRGQEARLRCSPMKGHSHVYWYRQLPEEGLKFMVYLQKENIIDESGMPKERFSAEFPKEGPSILRIQQVVRGDSAAYFCASSRMGGGAHQPQHFGDGTRLSIL.

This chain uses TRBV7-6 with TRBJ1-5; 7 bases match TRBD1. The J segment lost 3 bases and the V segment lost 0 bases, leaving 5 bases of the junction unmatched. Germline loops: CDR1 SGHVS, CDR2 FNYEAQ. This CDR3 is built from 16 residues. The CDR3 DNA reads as TGTGCCAGCAGCTTAGCTAGACAGGGATCCAATCAGCCCCAGCATTTT. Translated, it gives CASSLARQGSNQPQHF.

The CDR3 is CASSLSGAYTQYF. In DNA form, the CDR3 reads TGTGCCAGCAGTTTGTCGGGGGCTTATACGCAGTATTTT. The chain couples TRBV28 to TRBJ2-3; D tentatively fits TRBD1 or TRBD2 (6 bases each). Germline V lookup: CDR1 MDHEN, CDR2 SYDVKM. The CDR3 spans 13 residues. The germline V and J ends were trimmed by 3 bases and 7 bases, with 11 bases remaining between them.

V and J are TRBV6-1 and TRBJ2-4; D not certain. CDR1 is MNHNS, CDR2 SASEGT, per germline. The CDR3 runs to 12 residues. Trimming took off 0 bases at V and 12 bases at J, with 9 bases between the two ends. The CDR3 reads CASSEARRGQYF. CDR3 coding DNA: TGTGCCAGCAGTGAAGCGCGGCGTGGTCAGTACTTC.

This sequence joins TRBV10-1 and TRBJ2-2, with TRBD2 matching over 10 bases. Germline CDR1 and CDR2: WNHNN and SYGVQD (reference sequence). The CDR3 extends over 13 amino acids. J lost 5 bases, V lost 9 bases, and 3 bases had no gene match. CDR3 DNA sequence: TGCGCCAGGAGCGGGGGGGGAACCGGGGAGCTGTTTTTT. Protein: CARSGGGTGELFF.

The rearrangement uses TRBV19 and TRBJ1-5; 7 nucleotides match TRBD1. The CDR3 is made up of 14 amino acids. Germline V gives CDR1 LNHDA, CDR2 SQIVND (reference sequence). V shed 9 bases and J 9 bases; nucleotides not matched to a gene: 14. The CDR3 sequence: CASHKTTGQLPQHF. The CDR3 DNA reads TGTGCCAGCCACAAGACGACAGGGCAACTGCCCCAGCATTTT. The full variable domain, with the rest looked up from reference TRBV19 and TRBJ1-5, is DGGITQSPKYLFRKEGQNVTLSCEQNLNHDAMYWYRQDPGQGLRLIYYSQIVNDFQKGDIAEGYSVSREKKESFPLTVTSAQKNPTAFYLCASHKTTGQLPQHFGDGTRLSIL.